The T cell receptor (beta chain) under discussion was sequenced for a study of cytomegalovirus exposure and HLA in healthy donors. Overall study findings and caveats: Reportedly, diagnosis of cytomegalovirus status by the classifier showed high specificity and sensitivity.

With regard to this clone: Its antigen is unidentified.

Generated by immunoSEQ multiplex PCR, the TCRdb table keeps only in-frame clones and is missing some. Here the sample spans roughly 90,000 clones, 93% being singletons. Sequenced input: PBMCs. This clonotype originated in a woman in her twenties or thirties in good health and CMV-seropositive.

CDR3 sequence (DNA): TGTGCCAGCAGTTTCACCGGACAGGAGGAAGCTTTCTTT. Amino acids: CASSFTGQEEAFF. V usage is TRBV28 and J usage is TRBJ1-1; TRBD1 matches 7 bases. Germline V gene lookup returns CDR1 MDHEN and CDR2 SYDVKM. V was clipped by 3 bases and J by 8 bases; unmatched bases: 6. There are 13 residues in the CDR3.